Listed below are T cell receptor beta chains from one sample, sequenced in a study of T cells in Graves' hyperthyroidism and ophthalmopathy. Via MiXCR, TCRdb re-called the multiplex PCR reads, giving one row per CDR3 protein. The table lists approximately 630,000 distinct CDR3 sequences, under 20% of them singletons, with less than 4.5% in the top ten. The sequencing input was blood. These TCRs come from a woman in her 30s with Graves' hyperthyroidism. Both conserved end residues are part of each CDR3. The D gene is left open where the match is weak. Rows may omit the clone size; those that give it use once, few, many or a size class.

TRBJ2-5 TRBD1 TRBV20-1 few TGCAGTGCTTCCTCTGAAGACAGGGGGGTCCAAGAGACCCAGTACTTC CSASSEDRGVQETQYF
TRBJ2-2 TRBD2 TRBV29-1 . TGCAGCGTTTCGGGAGGCCCGAGCGGGGGGACTTACACCGGGGAGCTGTTTTTT CSVSGGPSGGTYTGELFF
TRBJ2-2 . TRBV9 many TGTGCCAGCAGCGTAGTTTCCACCGGGGAGCTGTTTTTT CASSVVSTGELFF
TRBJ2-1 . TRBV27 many TGTGCCAGCAGTCCCGGCGGACCCTACAATGAGCAGTTCTTC CASSPGGPYNEQFF
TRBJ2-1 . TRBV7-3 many TGTGCCAGCAGCCTAGGGGGGGAGTACAATGAGCAGTTCTTC CASSLGGEYNEQFF
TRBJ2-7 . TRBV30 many TGTGCCTGGAGTGTAGGGCAGCCCTACGAGCAGTACTTC CAWSVGQPYEQYF
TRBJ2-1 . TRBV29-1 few TGCAGCGTTGAACCGTGGGATGAGCAGTTCTTC CSVEPWDEQFF
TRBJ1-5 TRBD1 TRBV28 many TGTGCCAGCAGTTTCGGGACAGGGAGAGGGAGGCAGCCCCAGCATTTT CASSFGTGRGRQPQHF
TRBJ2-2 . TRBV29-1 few TGCAGCGTCCTCCTTACCACCGGGGAGCTGTTTTTT CSVLLTTGELFF
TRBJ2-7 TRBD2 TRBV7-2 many TGTGCCAGCAGCTCCCGCGGCCCTAGCGGCTACGAGCAGTACTTC CASSSRGPSGYEQYF
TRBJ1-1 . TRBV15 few TGTGCCACCAGCAGAGATCGCCATGAGAACACTGAAGCTTTCTTT CATSRDRHENTEAFF
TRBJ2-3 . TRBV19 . TGTGCCAGCGCAACTATTATTACGGATACGCAGTATTTT CASATIITDTQYF
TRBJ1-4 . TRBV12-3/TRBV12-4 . TGTGCCAGCAGCACCGGTAGAAAACTGTTTTTT CASSTGRKLFF
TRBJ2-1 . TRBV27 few TGTGCCAGCAGTTTATGGGACCAGACCTACAATGAGCAGTTCTTC CASSLWDQTYNEQFF
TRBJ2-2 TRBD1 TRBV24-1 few TGTGCCACCAGTGAAACCAGGGGGCAAAGGATCGGGGAGCTGTTTTTT CATSETRGQRIGELFF
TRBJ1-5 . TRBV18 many TGTGCCAGCTCACCACTTCTGGATCAGCCCCAGCATTTT CASSPLLDQPQHF
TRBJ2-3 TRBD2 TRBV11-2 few TGTGCCAGCAGTCGACCGGGACTATCTACAGATACGCAGTATTTT CASSRPGLSTDTQYF
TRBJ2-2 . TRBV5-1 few TGCGCCAGCAGCATGCAGGGCCCCGGGGAGCTGTTTTTT CASSMQGPGELFF